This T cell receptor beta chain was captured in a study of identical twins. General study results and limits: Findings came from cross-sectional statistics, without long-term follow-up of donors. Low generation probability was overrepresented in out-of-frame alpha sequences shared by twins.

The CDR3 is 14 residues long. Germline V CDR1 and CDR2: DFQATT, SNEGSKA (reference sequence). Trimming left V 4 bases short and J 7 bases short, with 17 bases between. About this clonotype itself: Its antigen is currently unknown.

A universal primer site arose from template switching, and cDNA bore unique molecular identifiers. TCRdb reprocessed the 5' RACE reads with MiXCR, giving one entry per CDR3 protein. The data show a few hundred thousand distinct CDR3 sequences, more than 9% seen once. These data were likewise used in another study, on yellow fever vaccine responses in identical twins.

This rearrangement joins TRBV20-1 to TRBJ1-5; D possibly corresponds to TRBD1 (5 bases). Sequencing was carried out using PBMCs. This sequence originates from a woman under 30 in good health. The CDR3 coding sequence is TGCAGTGCTATATCTTCAGCAGGGAAACAGCCCCAGCATTTT. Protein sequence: CSAISSAGKQPQHF.